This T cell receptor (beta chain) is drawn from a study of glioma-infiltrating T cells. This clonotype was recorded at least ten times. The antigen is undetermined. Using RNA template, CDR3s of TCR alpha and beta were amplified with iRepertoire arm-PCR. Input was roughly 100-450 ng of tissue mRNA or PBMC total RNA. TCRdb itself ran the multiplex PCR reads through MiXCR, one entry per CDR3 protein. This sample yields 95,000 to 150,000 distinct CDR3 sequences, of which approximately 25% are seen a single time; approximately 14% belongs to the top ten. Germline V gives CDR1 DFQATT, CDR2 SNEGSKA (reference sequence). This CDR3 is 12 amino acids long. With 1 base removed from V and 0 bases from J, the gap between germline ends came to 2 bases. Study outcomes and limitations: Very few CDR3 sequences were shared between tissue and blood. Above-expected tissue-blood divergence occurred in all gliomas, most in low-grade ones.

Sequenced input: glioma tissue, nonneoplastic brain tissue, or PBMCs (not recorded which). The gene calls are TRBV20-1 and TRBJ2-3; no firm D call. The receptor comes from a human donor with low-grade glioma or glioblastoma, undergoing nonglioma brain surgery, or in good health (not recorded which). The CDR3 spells CSARASTDTQYF. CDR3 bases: TGCAGTGCTAGAGCTAGCACAGATACGCAGTATTTT.